This is a list of T cell receptor beta chains from one sample in a study of blood T cells in healthy people across ages. MiXCR, applied by TCRdb to the 5' RACE reads, yields one record per CDR3 protein. The sample records around 1,000,000 distinct CDR3 sequences, around two fifths being singletons. The sample taken for sequencing was blood. All receptors derive from a man aged 18-30 years in good health. Both conserved end residues are part of each CDR3. Fields, in order: V gene, CDR3 protein.

v_call: TRBV12-3/TRBV12-4
cdr3_aa: CASSPIAGTGGLLAAYNEQFF

v_call: TRBV7-9
cdr3_aa: CASSFRDGYTF

v_call: TRBV3-1
cdr3_aa: CASSHPRGSDTQYF

v_call: TRBV14
cdr3_aa: CASSQEDRGKGSPLHF

v_call: TRBV12-3/TRBV12-4
cdr3_aa: CASSGGGASYNEQFF

v_call: TRBV6-2/TRBV6-3
cdr3_aa: CASRDRGHEQYF

v_call: TRBV12-3/TRBV12-4
cdr3_aa: CASRATPMGGSGNTIYF

v_call: TRBV7-9
cdr3_aa: CASSPGTGSSTEAFF

v_call: TRBV25-1
cdr3_aa: CASSEDRVTYNEQFF

v_call: TRBV18
cdr3_aa: CASSPSRTNTEAFF

v_call: TRBV12-3/TRBV12-4
cdr3_aa: CASRSGSVNEQFF

v_call: TRBV6-5
cdr3_aa: CASSYGGHNEQFF

v_call: TRBV9
cdr3_aa: CASSAGPGTGGPSQPQHF

v_call: TRBV7-8
cdr3_aa: CASSRRGSTDTQYF

v_call: TRBV5-1
cdr3_aa: CASSLAARDTQYF

v_call: TRBV5-1
cdr3_aa: CASRETGTTGELFF

v_call: TRBV24-1
cdr3_aa: CATSDLWGQPQHF

v_call: TRBV7-3
cdr3_aa: CASSQVEFSSYNEQFF

v_call: TRBV6-5
cdr3_aa: CTSSYSRDSQETQYF

v_call: TRBV5-1
cdr3_aa: CASSLGVAGISYEQYF

v_call: TRBV27
cdr3_aa: CASSLSFWDDRAKSKENTEAFF

v_call: TRBV5-1
cdr3_aa: CASSPGRTPSSGNTIYF

v_call: TRBV12-3/TRBV12-4
cdr3_aa: CASDQGGTEAFF

v_call: TRBV11-3
cdr3_aa: CASSSSWGNPYNEQYF

v_call: TRBV7-2
cdr3_aa: CASSLARQGYGYTF